What follows describes a single TCR beta chain. Antigen unknown. The data were taken from a study of cytomegalovirus exposure and HLA in healthy donors. Across the study: Some 77 million unique TCRs from HLA-typed donors were held in an early release of data. Study-level findings and limits: Analyses of presence and absence presupposed an approximately uniform sequencing depth across donors. Most sequenced TCRs were rare (though some public TCRs occurred in many donors).

This CDR3 comprises 14 residues. CDR1 and CDR2 (germline): SGHDN, FVKESK. Trimming took off 2 bases at V and 7 bases at J, with 14 bases between the two ends. Primers: 60 Vbeta forward and 13 Jbeta reverse. The assay was immunoSEQ multiplex PCR, and TCRdb's table has in-frame clones only and misses some. This sample carries around 230,000 clones, over 80% of them seen once, and the ten largest clones take around 6%. This clonotype originated in a man aged 35 to 55 in good health and CMV-seropositive. The chain uses TRBV14 and TRBJ2-5; possible D gene TRBD2, 6 bases. The sample comprised PBMCs. The CDR3, as DNA: TGTGCCAGCAGCCAAAGCGGGCAGGAGTGGACCCAGTACTTC. The encoded protein is CASSQSGQEWTQYF.